This T cell receptor (beta chain) emerged from a study of beta chain features in type 1 diabetes. Findings and caveats of the study: People with Type 1 diabetes carried modestly yet significantly shorter TCRB CDR3s in all four CD4+ subsets.

J lost 4 bases, V lost 2 bases, and 3 bases had no gene match. The germline V gene has CDR1 LNHNV and CDR2 YYDKDF (reference sequence). The CDR3 totals 15 residues. Expressed TCRB transcripts were sequenced, since all the RNA that had been isolated was reverse transcribed. Using immunoSEQ multiplex PCR, the repertoire was profiled, and TCRdb retains in-frame clones only, with some absent. Altogether hundreds of thousands of clones are present, approximately 31% being singletons, with the ten largest covering 0.05% to 0.065%. A word on this clone: Its specificity is not known.

Sorting of CD4+ naive, central memory, regulatory and stem cell-like memory cells was performed via CD45RO/CCR7/CD25/CD127/CD95/CD27. Sort purity for all populations was recorded as exceeding 98%. Sequencing was done on a sample of naive CD4+ T cells from blood. The clonotype comes from a man between 18 and 35 years old in good health. This chain links TRBV15 with TRBJ2-1, with 9 nucleotides matching TRBD2. The CDR3 sequence: CATSRRLAVYNEQFF. CDR3 in DNA: TGTGCCACCAGCAGAAGACTAGCGGTATACAATGAGCAGTTCTTC.